A single sample gave rise to the 10 T cell receptor beta chains below, sequenced in a study of early stage breast cancer tumors. Here immunoSEQ multiplex PCR was the method, and the copy in TCRdb shows in-frame clones only, minus some. The sample holds about 28,000 clones, 50% to 75% seen once. The sequenced sample was breast tumor tissue. Every receptor here comes from a person aged 45-60 years with breast cancer.

The rearrangement uses TRBV7-8 and TRBJ2-3; D gene uncertain. Germline V lookup: CDR1 SGHVS, CDR2 FQNEAQ. The CDR3 contains 12 residues. The ends were cut back, 5 bases at V and 2 bases at J, with 5 bases in the middle. The CDR3 region is CASSRATDTQYF. The CDR3 coding sequence is TGTGCCAGCAGCAGGGCCACAGATACGCAGTATTTT. The variable domain in full, completed from reference TRBV7-8 and TRBJ2-3, reads GAGVSQSPRYKVAKRGQDVALRCDPISGHVSLFWYQQALGQGPEFLTYFQNEAQLDKSGLPSDRFFAERPEGSVSTLKIQRTQQEDSAVYLCASSRATDTQYFGPGTRLTVL.

This clone occurred a few times. The rearrangement links TRBV6-1 to TRBJ2-7, with D unclear. V was pared by 7 bases and J by 3 bases, with 7 bases between. Germline values: CDR1 MNHNS, CDR2 SASEGT. This CDR3 contains 11 residues. Here the CDR3 DNA reads TGTGCCAGCAAAATCAACTACGAGCAGTACTTC. This sequence encodes CASKINYEQYF.

The chain is built from TRBV18 and TRBJ2-4; D possibly matches TRBD1 or TRBD2 (6 bases each). The CDR3 has 16 amino acids. The V gene lost 0 bases and the J gene lost 3 bases, with 12 bases spanning the gap. Germline-derived CDR1 and CDR2 are KGHSH and LQKENI. The CDR3 region has the DNA TGTGCCAGCTCACCACCGGACGGGGGCGGCAAAAACATTCAGTACTTC. Its translation is CASSPPDGGGKNIQYF.

The chain carries TRBV4-2 and TRBJ2-1; 9 bases fit TRBD2. There are 16 residues in the CDR3. Unmatched junction bases numbered 4, after V lost 0 bases and J lost 4 bases. Germline V gene data show CDR1 as LGHNA and CDR2 as YNFKEQ. CDR3 loop: CASSQESTSGYNEQFF. CDR3 in DNA: TGTGCCAGCAGCCAAGAGTCGACTAGCGGATACAATGAGCAGTTCTTC.

The rearrangement uses TRBV5-1 and TRBJ1-4; the match to TRBD1 covers 7 bases. The CDR3 runs to 14 residues. J gave up 1 base and V 4 bases, and 1 base lay outside the gene matches. CDR1 is SGHRS and CDR2 is YFSETQ in the germline V gene. CDR3 nucleotides: TGCGCCAGCAGCACAGGGGTAACTAATGAAAAACTGTTTTTT. Its protein product is CASSTGVTNEKLFF.

This clone was seen a single time. The gene calls are TRBV30 and TRBJ2-7, with 8 bases matching TRBD1. The germline CDR1 and CDR2 sequences are GTSNPN and SVGIG (reference sequence). CDR3 length: 17 residues. V was clipped by 0 bases and J by 0 bases; unmatched bases: 10. CDR3 in amino acids: CAWSVGLRTGSSYEQYF. The CDR3 coding sequence is TGTGCCTGGAGTGTAGGCCTCCGGACAGGGAGCTCCTACGAGCAGTACTTC.

The V call is TRBV29-1, the J call TRBJ2-1, with 9 bases matching TRBD1. The CDR3 is 14 amino acids. Germline CDR1 and CDR2: SQVTM and ANQGSEA. J gave up 4 bases and V 4 bases, and 5 bases lay outside the gene matches. CDR3 residues: CSVAQDRGYNEQFF. The CDR3 nucleotides are TGCAGCGTTGCTCAGGACAGGGGATACAATGAGCAGTTCTTC.

The chain recombines TRBV7-3 with TRBJ2-2; TRBD1 matches at 9 bases. The CDR3 is 16 amino acids. V was pared by 5 bases and J by 0 bases, with 4 bases of the junction left unmatched. Germline assignment: CDR1 SGHTA and CDR2 FQGTGA. This CDR3 is CASSPGQGSNTGELFF. Written as DNA, the CDR3 is TGTGCCAGCAGCCCCGGACAGGGGTCGAACACCGGGGAGCTGTTTTTT. Combining the CDR3 with reference TRBV7-3 and TRBJ2-2 gives the whole variable domain GAGVSQTPSNKVTEKGKYVELRCDPISGHTALYWYRQSLGQGPEFLIYFQGTGAADDSGLPNDRFFAVRPEGSVSTLKIQRTERGDSAVYLCASSPGQGSNTGELFFGEGSRLTVL.

The V gene is TRBV7-3, the J gene TRBJ2-2; TRBD1 or TRBD2 may be the D gene (6 bases each). Germline V gene data show CDR1 as SGHTA and CDR2 as FQGTGA. V was shortened by 5 bases and J by 0 bases, with 10 bases between the two germline ends. The CDR3 has 15 amino acids. The CDR3 sequence is CASSPRGANTGELFF. CDR3 DNA sequence: TGTGCCAGCAGCCCAAGGGGGGCGAACACCGGGGAGCTGTTTTTT. The full variable domain, in which reference TRBV7-3 and TRBJ2-2 provide the parts outside the CDR3, is GAGVSQTPSNKVTEKGKYVELRCDPISGHTALYWYRQSLGQGPEFLIYFQGTGAADDSGLPNDRFFAVRPEGSVSTLKIQRTERGDSAVYLCASSPRGANTGELFFGEGSRLTVL.

This clone was observed many times. The chain employs TRBV6-5 and TRBJ1-1, with D maybe TRBD1 (5 bases). The V gene's germline CDR1 is MNHEY and CDR2 SVGAGI. V was clipped by 4 bases and J by 3 bases, with 15 bases between them. This CDR3 comprises 15 residues. CDR3: CASSSQDRGYTEAFF. CDR3 bases: TGTGCCAGCAGTTCGCAGGACCGGGGGTACACTGAAGCTTTCTTT.